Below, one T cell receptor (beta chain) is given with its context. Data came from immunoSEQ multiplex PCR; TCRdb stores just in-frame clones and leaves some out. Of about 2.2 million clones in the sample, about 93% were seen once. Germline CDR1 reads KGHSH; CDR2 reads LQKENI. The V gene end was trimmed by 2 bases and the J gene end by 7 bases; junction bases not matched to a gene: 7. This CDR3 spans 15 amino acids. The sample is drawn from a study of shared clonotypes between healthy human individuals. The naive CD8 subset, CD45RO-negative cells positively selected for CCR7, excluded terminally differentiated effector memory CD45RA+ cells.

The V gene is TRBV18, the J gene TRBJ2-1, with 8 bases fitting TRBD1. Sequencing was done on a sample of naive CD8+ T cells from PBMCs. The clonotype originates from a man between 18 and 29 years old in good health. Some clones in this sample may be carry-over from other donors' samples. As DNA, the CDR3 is TGTGCCAGCTCACCAATCCAGGGGGCTAGAAATGAGCAGTTCTTC. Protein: CASSPIQGARNEQFF.